Following are 17 T cell receptor beta chains from one sample sequenced in a study of T cells in localized non-small cell lung cancer. The protocol was immunoSEQ multiplex PCR, while the TCRdb copy is restricted to in-frame clones and leaves out a portion. The profile shows several thousand clones, roughly nine tenths of them singletons. The material sequenced was peripheral blood, taken before any cancer treatment. The receptor source for this set is a female donor older than 55 with stage II squamous cell lung carcinoma.

The genes are TRBV5-1 and TRBJ1-6; D remains unclear. V dropped 0 bases and J dropped 8 bases, with 6 bases sitting between them. This CDR3 is built from 13 residues. CDR1 and CDR2 from the germline V gene are SGHRS and YFSETQ. CDR3 region: CASSLDGDSPLHF. The CDR3 bases are TGCGCCAGCAGCTTGGACGGGGATTCACCCCTCCACTTT.

The rearrangement links TRBV7-2 to TRBJ2-1, with a weak D call TRBD2 (5 bases). Germline lookup yields CDR1 SGHTA and CDR2 FQGNSA. The CDR3 runs to 12 residues. V dropped 5 bases and J dropped 15 bases, with 17 bases sitting between them. CDR3 sequence (DNA): TGTGCCAGCAGCCCTGGCGGGCCCGCTGCGTTCTTC. Residues: CASSPGGPAAFF.

This chain joins TRBV5-6 and TRBJ2-5; TRBD2 aligns across 8 bases. The length of the CDR3 is 15 residues. V was pared by 0 bases and J by 2 bases, with 3 bases of the junction left unmatched. Germline V CDR1 and CDR2: SGHDT, YYEEEE. CDR3 amino acids: CASSLAGRAQETQYF. The CDR3 nucleotides are TGTGCCAGCAGCTTGGCCGGGAGGGCACAAGAGACCCAGTACTTC.

The CDR3, as DNA: TGTGCCAGCAGCTTAGCGACTAGCGGGGGCAGGAGGGAGTTCTTC. Encoded protein: CASSLATSGGRREFF. V usage is TRBV7-8 and J usage is TRBJ2-1; 12 nucleotides match TRBD2. The CDR3 has 15 residues. V lost 0 bases to trimming and J lost 14 bases; unmatched junction nucleotides: 8. Germline assignment: CDR1 SGHVS and CDR2 FQNEAQ.

The J gene is TRBJ2-7, the V gene TRBV4-1, with 10 bases lining up with TRBD2. CDR3 length: 16 amino acids. The trim removed 4 bases at V and 2 bases at J, leaving 8 bases unmatched. Germline CDR1 MGHRA, CDR2 YSYEKL. The CDR3, as DNA: TGCGCCAGCAGCCCTCGGAGCGGGGGGGTCGCCTACGAGCAGTACGTC. Protein sequence: CASSPRSGGVAYEQYV.

The chain links TRBV19 to TRBJ1-1; D unclear. CDR3 length: 14 residues. V gave up 1 base and J gave up 3 bases, with 9 bases separating them. The germline V gene has CDR1 LNHDA and CDR2 SQIVND (reference sequence). CDR3 protein: CASSIGEAHTEAFF. The CDR3 DNA is TGTGCCAGTAGTATAGGTGAGGCGCACACTGAAGCTTTCTTT.

The chain combines TRBV4-2 with TRBJ2-3, with 7 bases matching TRBD1. In germline, CDR1 is LGHNA, CDR2 YNFKEQ. The V gene end was trimmed by 1 base and the J gene end by 6 bases; junction bases not matched to a gene: 16. The CDR3 is 18 amino acids. CDR3 nucleotide sequence: TGTGCCAGCAGCCAAGGATTTTCCGGGACAGAAGCCACCGATACGCAGTATTTT. Its translation: CASSQGFSGTEATDTQYF.

The rearrangement links TRBV6-1 to TRBJ2-2, with 8 bases that match TRBD2. J lost 4 bases, V lost 2 bases, and 9 bases had no gene match. The germline CDR1 and CDR2 sequences are MNHNS and SASEGT. The CDR3 runs to 17 residues. The CDR3 region is CASSERAGGRPTGELFF. The CDR3 nucleotides read TGTGCCAGCAGTGAAAGGGCGGGGGGAAGACCCACCGGGGAGCTGTTTTTT.

The chain combines TRBV19 with TRBJ1-1, with D possibly being TRBD1 (6 bases). Deletions cut 4 bases from V and 9 bases from J, with 12 bases between. The germline V gene encodes CDR1 LNHDA and CDR2 SQIVND (reference sequence). The CDR3 extends over 12 amino acids. The CDR3 DNA follows: TGTGCCAGTAGTAACCAGGGACAACAAGCTTTCTTT. Protein: CASSNQGQQAFF.

The V gene is TRBV28, the J gene TRBJ1-3, with 11 positions matching TRBD1. This CDR3 spans 15 amino acids. J lost 4 bases, V lost 5 bases, and 4 bases had no gene match. The germline gives CDR1 MDHEN, CDR2 SYDVKM. The CDR3, as DNA: TGTGCCAGCAGTCCCTGGACAGGGGGCGGAAACACCATATATTTT. The encoded protein is CASSPWTGGGNTIYF.

V usage is TRBV5-6 and J usage is TRBJ1-5, with 7 bases identical to TRBD1. This CDR3 is built from 14 residues. J was trimmed by 5 bases and V by 7 bases; bases with no gene match: 9. Germline CDR1 and CDR2: SGHDT and YYEEEE. The CDR3 region is CASSYQGGDQPQHF. The CDR3 nucleotides are TGTGCCAGCTCCTATCAGGGGGGGGATCAGCCCCAGCATTTT.

The chain uses TRBV19 and TRBJ2-7, with D tentatively TRBD1 (6 bases). Between the trimmed V and J ends, which lost 9 bases and 7 bases, there was a span of 13 bases. This CDR3 spans 11 amino acids. CDR1 is LNHDA, CDR2 SQIVND, per germline (reference sequence). CDR3 DNA: TGTGCCAGGGGGGCTCAGGGGGAGCAGTACTTC. As protein: CARGAQGEQYF.

The chain links TRBV5-6 to TRBJ1-3; D is uncertain. V dropped 3 bases and J dropped 0 bases, with 13 bases sitting between them. Germline loops: CDR1 SGHDT, CDR2 YYEEEE. The CDR3 is made up of 16 amino acids. The CDR3 nucleotides read TGTGCCAGCAGCTCGACGGCAGAGACCTCTGGAAACACCATATATTTT. It is translated as CASSSTAETSGNTIYF.

The chain employs TRBV29-1 and TRBJ2-5; 11 bases fit TRBD1. The V gene's germline CDR1 is SQVTM and CDR2 ANQGSEA. J lost 7 bases, V lost 2 bases, and 9 bases had no gene match. This CDR3 comprises 15 residues. The CDR3 loop is CSVERSDRGLGTQYF. DNA of the CDR3: TGCAGCGTTGAAAGGTCGGACAGGGGGCTTGGGACCCAGTACTTC.

The V call is TRBV7-6, the J call TRBJ1-1; D is uncertain. There are 13 residues in the CDR3. CDR1 and CDR2 from the germline V gene are SGHVS and FNYEAQ. The V and J ends lost 3 bases and 3 bases respectively, with 8 bases between them. CDR3 residues: CASSFRVDTEAFF. In DNA, the CDR3 is TGTGCCAGCAGCTTTAGGGTGGACACTGAAGCTTTCTTT. The whole variable domain, remainder taken from reference TRBV7-6 and TRBJ1-1, is GAGVSQSPRYKVTKRGQDVALRCDPISGHVSLYWYRQALGQGPEFLTYFNYEAQQDKSGLPNDRFSAERPEGSISTLTIQRTEQRDSAMYRCASSFRVDTEAFFGQGTRLTVV.

The rearrangement joins TRBV9 to TRBJ1-6, with D tentatively TRBD1 (6 bases). CDR3 length equals 16 residues. Trimming cost V 0 bases and J 1 base, with 8 bases left between them. Germline CDR1 SGDLS, CDR2 YYNGEE. The CDR3 coding sequence is TGTGCCAGCAGCGTAGACAGGGTGTCCTATAATTCACCCCTCCACTTT. As protein: CASSVDRVSYNSPLHF.

V and J are TRBV2 and TRBJ2-2, with 7 bases identical to TRBD2. The CDR3 length is 12 residues. The V gene's germline CDR1 is SNHLY and CDR2 FYNNEI. V lost 7 bases to trimming and J lost 7 bases; unmatched junction nucleotides: 3. The CDR3 sequence: CASKLAIGELFF. CDR3 coding DNA: TGTGCCAGCAAACTAGCGATCGGGGAGCTGTTTTTT. Complete variable domain (other parts from reference TRBV2 and TRBJ2-2): EPEVTQTPSHQVTQMGQEVILRCVPISNHLYFYWYRQILGQKVEFLVSFYNNEISEKSEIFDDQFSVERPDGSNFTLKIRSTKLEDSAMYFCASKLAIGELFFGEGSRLTVL.